Each of the 30 T cell receptor beta chains below was sequenced from the same sample in a study of cytomegalovirus exposure and HLA in healthy donors. A multiplex PCR was run with 60 Vbeta primers and 13 Jbeta primers. Assay used: immunoSEQ multiplex PCR; TCRdb lists only in-frame clones, some missing. The sample has 100,000 to 150,000 clones; approximately 84% are singletons. The sample was PBMCs. Source of these receptors: a boy between 2 and 10 years old in good health and CMV-seronegative.

This clone was recorded only once. The V gene is TRBV6-4, the J gene TRBJ2-1; 9 bases align to TRBD2. The CDR3 has 15 amino acids. Looked up from germline, CDR1 is MRHNA and CDR2 is SNTAGT. V lost 5 bases to trimming and J lost 2 bases; unmatched junction nucleotides: 4. In DNA, the CDR3 is TGTGCCAGCAGTCGGACTAGCGACACCTACAATGAGCAGTTCTTC. Translating gives CASSRTSDTYNEQFF.

The CDR3 is CASSPGDRGNYGYTF. CDR3 coding DNA: TGCGCCAGCAGCCCTGGGGACAGGGGGAACTATGGCTACACCTTC. The chain employs TRBV5-1 and TRBJ1-2; the match to TRBD1 covers 11 bases. This CDR3 contains 15 residues. Germline CDR1 is SGHRS and CDR2 is YFSETQ. J lost 2 bases, V lost 4 bases, and 4 bases had no gene match.

DNA for the CDR3: TGCGCCAGCAGCCAAGATCCCGACAGGCCCAGGTATGGCTACACCTTC. Protein product: CASSQDPDRPRYGYTF. The chain carries TRBV4-1 and TRBJ1-2, with a possible D match to TRBD1 (6 bases). Germline CDR1 MGHRA, CDR2 YSYEKL. The length of the CDR3 is 16 residues. V lost 0 bases, J lost 5 bases, and 16 bases lay in between.

V gene TRBV7-2 combines with J gene TRBJ2-2, with a weak D call TRBD1 (6 bases). From germline, CDR1 is SGHTA and CDR2 FQGNSA. CDR3 length: 17 residues. V was clipped by 3 bases and J by 3 bases, with 17 bases between them. The CDR3 loop is CASSLNRDTSYTGELFF. The CDR3 coding sequence is TGTGCCAGCAGCTTGAACCGGGACACCTCATACACCGGGGAGCTGTTTTTT.

This clone came up once. The chain joins TRBV5-4 to TRBJ1-1; D gene ambiguous. From germline, CDR1 is SGHNT and CDR2 YYREEE (reference sequence). Trimming took off 5 bases at V and 0 bases at J, with 11 bases between the two ends. The CDR3 loop spans 14 amino acids. CDR3 sequence: CASSYGGMNTEAFF. The CDR3, as DNA: TGTGCCAGCAGTTATGGAGGGATGAACACTGAAGCTTTCTTT.

This clone has only one observation. The rearrangement links TRBV29-1 to TRBJ2-5; D is unresolved. The CDR3 consists of 19 residues. The germline V gene encodes CDR1 SQVTM and CDR2 ANQGSEA. V was trimmed by 1 base and J by 1 base, leaving 25 bases between them. The CDR3 loop is CSVEGLPFSFGTLQETQYF. The CDR3 DNA follows: TGCAGCGTTGAAGGACTTCCCTTTTCCTTCGGAACCCTCCAAGAGACCCAGTACTTC. Drawing the rest from reference TRBV29-1 and TRBJ2-5, the complete variable domain is SAVISQKPSRDICQRGTSLTIQCQVDSQVTMMFWYRQQPGQSLTLIATANQGSEATYESGFVIDKFPISRPNLTFSTLTVSNMSPEDSSIYLCSVEGLPFSFGTLQETQYFGPGTRLLVL.

The rearrangement uses TRBV9 and TRBJ1-1; D not resolved. The CDR3 runs to 15 residues. The germline V gene encodes CDR1 SGDLS and CDR2 YYNGEE. V lost 0 bases and J 3 bases, leaving 12 bases between the germline ends. CDR3 in amino acids: CASSVVPGRDTEAFF. CDR3 nucleotides: TGTGCCAGCAGCGTAGTACCCGGCCGGGACACTGAAGCTTTCTTT.

CDR3 sequence reads: CASSSTGGNTEAFF. The DNA of the CDR3 is TGTGCCAGCAGCTCGACAGGGGGCAACACTGAAGCTTTCTTT. The J gene is TRBJ1-1, the V gene TRBV7-3, with TRBD1 matching over 10 bases. Trimming cost V 4 bases and J 2 bases; bases outside gene matches: 1. Germline V gene data show CDR1 as SGHTA and CDR2 as FQGTGA. The CDR3 loop spans 14 amino acids. Variable domain in full (rest from reference TRBV7-3 and TRBJ1-1): GAGVSQTPSNKVTEKGKYVELRCDPISGHTALYWYRQSLGQGPEFLIYFQGTGAADDSGLPNDRFFAVRPEGSVSTLKIQRTERGDSAVYLCASSSTGGNTEAFFGQGTRLTVV.

This chain joins TRBV4-2 and TRBJ2-1; 8 bases map to TRBD2. The V gene end was trimmed by 5 bases and the J gene end by 8 bases; junction bases not matched to a gene: 11. CDR1 and CDR2 (germline): LGHNA, YNFKEQ. The CDR3 has 15 amino acids. The chain's CDR3 is CASSSLGTSPHEQFF. CDR3 nucleotide sequence: TGTGCCAGCAGCTCCCTGGGGACTAGTCCCCATGAGCAGTTCTTC.

This clone occurred once. This chain connects TRBV27 to TRBJ2-3, with TRBD2 matching over 11 bases. CDR1 and CDR2 from the germline V gene are MNHEY and SMNVEV (reference sequence). The ends lost 0 bases at V and 4 bases at J; junction bases unmatched: 3. CDR3 size: 16 residues. The DNA of the CDR3 is TGTGCCAGCAGTTTATCCACTAGCGGGAGTTCAGATACGCAGTATTTT. It encodes CASSLSTSGSSDTQYF.

This rearrangement joins TRBV4-1 to TRBJ2-4, with 7 nucleotides matching TRBD1. The CDR3 runs 16 residues. J was trimmed by 0 bases and V by 1 base; bases with no gene match: 3. The germline V gene encodes CDR1 MGHRA and CDR2 YSYEKL. The CDR3 DNA is TGCGCCAGCAGCCAAGGGGACAGTCTAGCCAAAAACATTCAGTACTTC. Translated: CASSQGDSLAKNIQYF.

The J gene is TRBJ1-1, the V gene TRBV7-9; D gene unclear. The CDR3 covers 15 residues. The V end lost 4 bases, the J end lost 0 bases, and 12 bases lay between the germline ends. Per germline, CDR1 SEHNR and CDR2 FQNEAQ (reference sequence). This CDR3 reads CASSWALGVNTEAFF. Here the CDR3 DNA reads TGTGCCAGCAGCTGGGCCCTGGGAGTGAACACTGAAGCTTTCTTT.

The chain recombines TRBV27 with TRBJ2-1; no reliable D call. In germline, CDR1 is MNHEY, CDR2 SMNVEV (reference sequence). This CDR3 has 14 residues. V gave up 5 bases and J gave up 1 base, with 9 bases separating them. The DNA for the CDR3 is TGTGCCAGCAGTCCCCAGACATCCTACAATGAGCAGTTCTTC. Translating gives CASSPQTSYNEQFF.

This clone was seen a handful of times. The V gene is TRBV6-1, the J gene TRBJ1-5; D ambiguous. The V gene's germline CDR1 is MNHNS and CDR2 SASEGT. The CDR3 spans 13 residues. V was shortened by 1 base and J by 3 bases, with 4 bases between the two germline ends. CDR3 loop: CASSEGPNQPQHF. The DNA of the CDR3 is TGTGCCAGCAGTGAAGGGCCCAATCAGCCCCAGCATTTT.

Note on this clone: The missing conserved phenylalanine or tryptophan at the end of this CDR3 makes a read error likely. No DNA is shown, since the ends of the CDR3 on it are uncertain; the CDR3 is the one TCRdb lists. The chain carries TRBV11-3 and TRBJ1-1. In germline, CDR1 is SGHNT, CDR2 YENEEA. The CDR3 spans 11 amino acids, including both terminal residues. This chain's CDR3 is CASSRVEPGIL.

This chain links TRBV30 with TRBJ2-4; 7 nucleotides align to TRBD1. There are 12 residues in the CDR3. Germline loops: CDR1 GTSNPN, CDR2 SVGIG (reference sequence). The junction had 7 bases not matched to a gene; V was cut back by 3 bases and J by 11 bases. For the CDR3, the DNA is TGTGCCTGGAGAGACAGGGACGGGCTTCAGTACTTC. It encodes CAWRDRDGLQYF.

The chain joins TRBV15 to TRBJ1-4; 8 bases map to TRBD1. Germline V gives CDR1 LNHNV, CDR2 YYDKDF (reference sequence). The CDR3 totals 16 residues. With 2 bases clipped from V and 3 bases from J, the junction kept 5 bases outside the gene matches. This chain's CDR3 is CATSRSQGAANEKLFF. The CDR3 nucleotides are TGTGCCACCAGCAGAAGCCAGGGGGCGGCTAATGAAAAACTGTTTTTT.

This chain joins TRBV9 and TRBJ2-3; no clear D gene. The V end lost 3 bases, the J end lost 9 bases, and 11 bases lay between the germline ends. Per germline, CDR1 SGDLS and CDR2 YYNGEE. The CDR3 loop spans 12 amino acids. The CDR3 bases are TGTGCCAGCAGCGCGACCTCGGAGACGCAGTATTTT. It is translated as CASSATSETQYF.

The CDR3 loop is CASSLLTSGTGFGQPQHF. The CDR3 DNA reads as TGTGCCAGCTCACTATTAACATCCGGGACAGGGTTCGGCCAGCCCCAGCATTTT. The genes are TRBV18 and TRBJ1-5; the match to TRBD1 covers 9 bases. The CDR3 sequence is 18 residues long. V lost 4 bases and J lost 7; bases outside the gene matches: 17. CDR1 KGHSH and CDR2 LQKENI come from the germline V gene.

The genes are TRBV29-1 and TRBJ2-3; 8 nucleotides align to TRBD1. CDR3 length: 13 residues. Germline CDR1 is SQVTM and CDR2 is ANQGSEA. Trimming took 6 bases from V and 5 from J; bases not matched to a gene: 7. CDR3 DNA sequence: TGCAGCGTGACAGGGGTCTTTCAAGATACGCAGTATTTT. Its protein product is CSVTGVFQDTQYF.

In its sample, this clone was seen a few times. The V gene is TRBV21-1, the J gene TRBJ2-3; the table's D call, TRBD2, has no DNA check behind it. TRBV21-1 is noted as a pseudogene. This CDR3 is 16 amino acids long. Here the CDR3 DNA reads TGTGCCAGCAGCAAGGTCCGCGGGAGGGCCAGAGATACGCAGTATTTT. Translating it yields CASSKVRGRARDTQYF.

This clone showed up just once. This sequence joins TRBV18 and TRBJ1-6; maybe TRBD1 (5 bases). CDR1 is KGHSH, CDR2 LQKENI, per germline. The ends were cut back, 3 bases at V and 10 bases at J, with 28 bases in the middle. The CDR3 loop spans 19 amino acids. DNA of the CDR3: TGTGCCAGCTCACCTTCGAGATGGCAGTCCATTTCGGGGGACTCACCCCTCCACTTT. Translated, it gives CASSPSRWQSISGDSPLHF. The full variable domain, with the rest looked up from reference TRBV18 and TRBJ1-6, is NAGVMQNPRHLVRRRGQEARLRCSPMKGHSHVYWYRQLPEEGLKFMVYLQKENIIDESGMPKERFSAEFPKEGPSILRIQQVVRGDSAAYFCASSPSRWQSISGDSPLHFGNGTRLTVT.

The chain uses TRBV5-4 and TRBJ1-2; D gene uncertain. Trimming took 6 bases from V and 4 from J, leaving 16 bases between them. Germline CDR1 and CDR2: SGHNT and YYREEE (reference sequence). The CDR3 length is 14 residues. CDR3 DNA sequence: TGTGCCAGCATCTTCGCTATCGGGTCCTATGGCTACACCTTC. Translated, it gives CASIFAIGSYGYTF.

The chain couples TRBV7-2 to TRBJ2-3; possible D gene TRBD1, 5 bases. The V gene lost 1 base and the J gene lost 6 bases, with 14 bases spanning the gap. Germline lookup yields CDR1 SGHTA and CDR2 FQGNSA. This CDR3 is 15 amino acids long. CDR3 DNA sequence: TGTGCCAGCAGCTTAGGGGCAGGGAATCTCGATACGCAGTATTTT. Amino acids: CASSLGAGNLDTQYF.

The chain has TRBV27 and TRBJ2-1; 9 bases agree with TRBD2. With V trimmed by 8 bases and J by 5 bases, 7 bases remained unmatched. The germline V gene encodes CDR1 MNHEY and CDR2 SMNVEV (reference sequence). The CDR3 runs 14 residues. The CDR3 reads CASGGLASNNEQFF. DNA for the CDR3: TGTGCCAGCGGAGGACTAGCGAGTAACAATGAGCAGTTCTTC.

The chain combines TRBV2 with TRBJ2-1; the match to TRBD2 covers 7 bases. Trimming took 6 bases from V and 6 from J; bases not matched to a gene: 14. The germline V gene has CDR1 SNHLY and CDR2 FYNNEI. This CDR3 contains 16 residues. The CDR3 is CASRKGGVREVNEQFF. The CDR3 DNA is TGTGCCAGCAGAAAAGGCGGGGTACGGGAGGTCAATGAGCAGTTCTTC.

This clone has more than one count but fewer than ten. The chain joins TRBV7-2 to TRBJ2-3; TRBD2 matches 7 bases. The germline CDR1 and CDR2 sequences are SGHTA and FQGNSA. J gave up 0 bases and V 4 bases, and 1 base lay outside the gene matches. The CDR3 runs to 14 residues. Here the CDR3 DNA reads TGTGCCAGCAGCTCTAGCGGTAGCACAGATACGCAGTATTTT. Amino acids: CASSSSGSTDTQYF. The variable domain in full, with the rest retrieved from reference TRBV7-2 and TRBJ2-3, is GAGVSQSPSNKVTEKGKDVELRCDPISGHTALYWYRQSLGQGLEFLIYFQGNSAPDKSGLPSDRFSAERTGGSVSTLTIQRTQQEDSAVYLCASSSSGSTDTQYFGPGTRLTVL.

This clone has just a few counts. The genes are TRBV6-6 and TRBJ2-2, with 10 nucleotides matching TRBD1. This CDR3 spans 14 amino acids. Germline assignment: CDR1 MNHNY and CDR2 SVGAGI (reference sequence). Germline trimming cut 11 bases from V and 1 base from J; bases unmatched to any gene: 4. Here the CDR3 reads CASRTGGNTGELFF. DNA of the CDR3: TGTGCCTCCCGGACAGGGGGGAACACCGGGGAGCTGTTTTTT.

The CDR3 loop is CASSPAGLARAEQYF. CDR3 nucleotides: TGTGCCAGCAGCCCGGCGGGACTAGCTCGGGCCGAGCAGTACTTC. The chain uses TRBV21-1 and TRBJ2-5; TRBD2 is taken as the D call from the table, unchecked against the DNA. The J call may be incorrect, as the DNA end agrees better with TRBJ2-7. TRBV21-1 represents a pseudogene. The length of the CDR3 is 15 residues.

The gene calls are TRBV5-5 and TRBJ1-5; maybe TRBD1 (5 bases). V lost 1 base to trimming and J lost 4 bases, with 18 bases between them. The CDR3 is 17 amino acids. Germline V gene lookup returns CDR1 SGHKS and CDR2 YYEKEE (reference sequence). CDR3 sequence (DNA): TGTGCCAGCAGCTTGAACACCCAGCCAGGGCAAAATCAGCCCCAGCATTTT. This sequence encodes CASSLNTQPGQNQPQHF.